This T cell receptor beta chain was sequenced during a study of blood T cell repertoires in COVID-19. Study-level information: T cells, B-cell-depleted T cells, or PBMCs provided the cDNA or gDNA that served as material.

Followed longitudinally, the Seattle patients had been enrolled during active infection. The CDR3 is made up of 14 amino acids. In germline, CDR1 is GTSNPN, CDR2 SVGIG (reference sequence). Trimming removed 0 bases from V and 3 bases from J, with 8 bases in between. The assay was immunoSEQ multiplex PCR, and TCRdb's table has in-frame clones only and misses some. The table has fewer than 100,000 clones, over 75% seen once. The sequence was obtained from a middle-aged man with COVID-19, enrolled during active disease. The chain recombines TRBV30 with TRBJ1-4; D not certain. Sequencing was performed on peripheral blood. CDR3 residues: CAWSVASPNEKLFF. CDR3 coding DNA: TGTGCCTGGAGTGTCGCGTCTCCTAATGAAAAACTGTTTTTT.